This entry lists 22 T cell receptor beta chains sequenced from one sample in a study of shared clonotypes between healthy human individuals. Clones were read by immunoSEQ multiplex PCR, and TCRdb kept only the in-frame ones, dropping some. The sample has millions of clones; around 96% are singletons. Naivety among CD8 cells was defined by CD45RO negativity and positive CCR7 selection, thereby excluding terminally differentiated effector memory CD45RA+ cells. Material for sequencing was naive CD8+ T cells sorted from blood. The receptors shown here come from a young man in good health.

V and J are TRBV7-8 and TRBJ1-3; D remains unclear. The CDR3 consists of 15 residues. With 5 bases removed from V and 0 bases from J, the gap between germline ends came to 11 bases. From germline, CDR1 is SGHVS and CDR2 FQNEAQ. The CDR3 is CASSKPGNSGNTIYF. CDR3 bases: TGTGCCAGCAGCAAGCCTGGAAACTCTGGAAACACCATATATTTT.

The rearrangement uses TRBV7-9 and TRBJ1-5; 7 bases map to TRBD1. Trimming cost V 5 bases and J 0 bases; bases outside gene matches: 16. Germline V gene lookup returns CDR1 SEHNR and CDR2 FQNEAQ (reference sequence). The CDR3 consists of 19 residues. In DNA form, the CDR3 reads TGTGCCAGCAGCCCCAGACAGGGATCCCCCCCCTATAGCAATCAGCCCCAGCATTTT. The encoded protein is CASSPRQGSPPYSNQPQHF.

This clone was observed a single time. V usage is TRBV5-4 and J usage is TRBJ1-2, with no clear D. The germline CDR1 and CDR2 sequences are SGHNT and YYREEE (reference sequence). The CDR3 length is 14 residues. Trimming took off 4 bases at V and 7 bases at J, with 17 bases between the two ends. The CDR3 reads CASSLGPLESGYTF. The CDR3 DNA reads TGTGCCAGCAGCCTCGGCCCCTTGGAGAGTGGCTACACCTTC.

As regards this clone: Other DNA sequences in this specimen translate into the identical CDR3. The J gene is TRBJ2-7, the V gene TRBV5-4; TRBD1 agrees at 9 bases. Germline V gene sequence: CDR1 SGHNT, CDR2 YYREEE (reference sequence). V was pared by 3 bases and J by 2 bases, with 6 bases of the junction left unmatched. The CDR3 has 15 residues. CDR3 amino acids: CASSSPGQGTYEQYF. CDR3 DNA sequence: TGTGCCAGCAGCTCTCCGGGACAGGGTACCTACGAGCAGTACTTC.

The chain joins TRBV6-1 to TRBJ2-7, with D perhaps TRBD1 (7 bases). Germline V lookup: CDR1 MNHNS, CDR2 SASEGT. This CDR3 region has 14 residues. The ends were cut back, 5 bases at V and 6 bases at J, with 17 bases in the middle. The CDR3 is CASSPYRGAGEQYF. As DNA, the CDR3 is TGTGCCAGCAGTCCTTACAGGGGAGCGGGCGAGCAGTACTTC.

The rearrangement links TRBV2 to TRBJ2-1; perhaps TRBD2 as D (6 bases). The CDR3 has 13 residues. Germline assignment: CDR1 SNHLY and CDR2 FYNNEI. Trimming shortened V by 6 bases and J by 7 bases, and 13 bases separated the two germline ends. The CDR3 protein is CASSQGLANEQFF. As DNA, the CDR3 is TGTGCCAGCAGCCAAGGGCTAGCGAATGAGCAGTTCTTC.

The rearrangement joins TRBV2 to TRBJ2-5; D assignment may be TRBD1 or TRBD2 (6 bases each). The germline V gene has CDR1 SNHLY and CDR2 FYNNEI. This CDR3 has 13 amino acids. Trimming left V 9 bases short and J 12 bases short, with 23 bases between. The CDR3 coding sequence is TGTGCCAGAAGGGGGGTGGGGCGAACTTCGGAGTACTTC. The encoded protein is CARRGVGRTSEYF.

Only one count was recorded for this clone. V gene TRBV27 combines with J gene TRBJ2-2, with a weak D call TRBD2 (5 bases). The germline V gene has CDR1 MNHEY and CDR2 SMNVEV (reference sequence). Trimming cost V 5 bases and J 2 bases, with 15 bases left between them. The CDR3 covers 16 residues. CDR3 sequence reads: CASSPLMRVNTGELFF. CDR3 DNA: TGTGCCAGCAGTCCCCTCATGAGGGTAAACACCGGGGAGCTGTTTTTT.

V gene TRBV5-1 combines with J gene TRBJ2-5; tentatively, D is TRBD2 (5 bases). With 0 bases removed from V and 5 bases from J, the gap between germline ends came to 20 bases. CDR3 length equals 17 residues. Looked up from germline, CDR1 is SGHRS and CDR2 is YFSETQ. CDR3 coding DNA: TGCGCCAGCAGCTTGGTGCCTCCCCCTGGGAGAGGGGAGACCCAGTACTTC. Translating it yields CASSLVPPPGRGETQYF.

This clone was detected only a few times. This CDR3 reads CASSWGQGAINSPLHF. CDR3 nucleotides: TGTGCCAGCAGTTGGGGACAGGGGGCGATTAATTCACCCCTCCACTTT. J is TRBJ1-6 and V is TRBV27; 12 positions agree with TRBD1. After removal of 4 bases from V and 6 bases from J, the junction contained 4 bases not matched to a gene. The CDR3 is 16 amino acids. The germline CDR1 and CDR2 sequences are MNHEY and SMNVEV (reference sequence).

The chain joins TRBV11-2 to TRBJ1-2; TRBD1 matches 8 bases. This CDR3 has 15 amino acids. Trimming at V came to 5 bases and at J to 3 bases, leaving 8 bases not matched to a gene. CDR1 and CDR2 from the germline V gene are SGHAT and FQNNGV. This CDR3 reads CASSVPGQEYYGYTF. CDR3 in DNA: TGTGCCAGCAGCGTACCGGGACAGGAGTACTATGGCTACACCTTC.

Concerning this clone itself: Other DNA sequences in the sample encode the same CDR3. The chain is built from TRBV6-6 and TRBJ1-2; no firm D call. The ends were cut back, 2 bases at V and 8 bases at J, with 15 bases in the middle. The CDR3 has 14 residues. Germline V CDR1 and CDR2: MNHNY, SVGAGI (reference sequence). The CDR3 spells CASSYPPPEGGYTF. CDR3 sequence (DNA): TGTGCCAGCAGTTACCCACCGCCGGAAGGAGGCTACACCTTC.

The chain employs TRBV11-2 and TRBJ2-7; 7 nucleotides match TRBD1. This CDR3 has 14 amino acids. The germline gives CDR1 SGHAT, CDR2 FQNNGV. Unmatched junction bases numbered 3, after V lost 4 bases and J lost 0 bases. This chain's CDR3 is CASSYTGVSYEQYF. DNA for the CDR3: TGTGCCAGCAGCTATACAGGGGTCTCCTACGAGCAGTACTTC.

V is TRBV30 and J is TRBJ1-1; the D gene is possibly TRBD1 (6 bases). Looked up from germline, CDR1 is GTSNPN and CDR2 is SVGIG (reference sequence). The CDR3 has 15 amino acids. V gave up 5 bases and J gave up 3 bases, with 19 bases separating them. The CDR3 region has the DNA TGTGCCTGGGGGAACAGGGAGCTTGGAGACACTGAAGCTTTCTTT. It yields the protein CAWGNRELGDTEAFF. Drawing the rest from reference TRBV30 and TRBJ1-1, the complete variable domain is SQTIHQWPATLVQPVGSPLSLECTVEGTSNPNLYWYRQAAGRGLQLLFYSVGIGQISSEVPQNLSASRPQDRQFILSSKKLLLSDSGFYLCAWGNRELGDTEAFFGQGTRLTVV.

The chain carries TRBV4-3 and TRBJ2-1, with TRBD1 identical over 8 bases. Germline V lookup: CDR1 LGHNA, CDR2 YSLEER. The CDR3 runs to 16 residues. V was pared by 0 bases and J by 4 bases, with 5 bases of the junction left unmatched. CDR3 sequence: CASSQETGDPYNEQFF. In nucleotides, the CDR3 is TGCGCCAGCAGCCAAGAGACAGGGGACCCATACAATGAGCAGTTCTTC.

This clone has a handful of counts. The chain carries TRBV11-2 and TRBJ1-5; tentatively, D is TRBD1 (5 bases). V lost 4 bases to trimming and J lost 5 bases, with 6 bases between them. This CDR3 spans 12 amino acids. Germline V gene data show CDR1 as SGHAT and CDR2 as FQNNGV. CDR3 region: CASSSGDQPQHF. The CDR3 DNA is TGTGCCAGCAGCTCGGGGGATCAGCCCCAGCATTTT.

The chain joins TRBV4-1 to TRBJ1-6; D not certain. The CDR3 spans 13 residues. The V gene lost 0 bases and the J gene lost 9 bases, with 6 bases spanning the gap. Germline V gives CDR1 MGHRA, CDR2 YSYEKL. CDR3 protein: CASSQDGSSPLHF. CDR3 sequence (DNA): TGCGCCAGCAGCCAAGATGGGAGTTCACCCCTCCACTTT.

The V and J genes are TRBV5-1 and TRBJ2-7, with 9 bases that match TRBD1. The CDR3 is 15 amino acids. From germline, CDR1 is SGHRS and CDR2 YFSETQ. V lost 4 bases to trimming and J lost 5 bases; unmatched junction nucleotides: 10. Here the CDR3 DNA reads TGCGCCAGCAGCCGTGGACAGGGGCGTTTCCACGAGCAGTACTTC. As protein: CASSRGQGRFHEQYF.

The chain combines TRBV28 with TRBJ2-5, with D possibly matching TRBD1 (5 bases). CDR1 is MDHEN, CDR2 SYDVKM, per germline. The CDR3 length is 15 residues. Trimming cost V 5 bases and J 5 bases, with 18 bases left between them. CDR3 sequence reads: CASSPLPRVVETQYF. The CDR3 DNA sequence: TGTGCCAGCAGTCCTTTGCCCAGGGTCGTGGAGACCCAGTACTTC.

As regards this clone: The same CDR3 can be traced to other DNA sequences in this sample. CDR3 sequence reads: CASSFGGELFF. CDR3 in DNA: TGTGCCAGCAGTTTTGGCGGGGAGCTGTTTTTT. The rearrangement links TRBV28 to TRBJ2-2; D not resolved. The CDR3 extends over 11 amino acids. Between the trimmed V and J ends, which lost 3 bases and 7 bases, there was a span of 3 bases. Germline-derived CDR1 and CDR2 are MDHEN and SYDVKM.

The gene calls are TRBV7-9 and TRBJ2-2, with 13 bases that match TRBD2. Germline V gene sequence: CDR1 SEHNR, CDR2 FQNEAQ (reference sequence). Losses at the gene ends were 2 bases for V and 1 base for J; bases not matched to a gene: 7. The CDR3 covers 19 residues. CDR3 region: CASSLSGLAGEGNTGELFF. The CDR3 nucleotides read TGTGCCAGCAGCTTATCAGGACTAGCGGGAGAGGGGAACACCGGGGAGCTGTTTTTT.

The rearrangement joins TRBV29-1 to TRBJ2-7; D could derive from TRBD1 or TRBD2 (6 bases each). The germline gives CDR1 SQVTM, CDR2 ANQGSEA. The CDR3 loop spans 12 amino acids. V lost 7 bases, J lost 5 bases, and 15 bases lay in between. As DNA, the CDR3 is TGCAGCGCTGATTACGGGGGCCACGAGCAGTACTTC. Translation: CSADYGGHEQYF.